These 3 T cell receptor beta chains came from one sample sequenced in a study of CD8 T cells in Susac syndrome. The authors reverse transcribed 0.5 to 1 ug RNA with random hexamers. TCRdb reprocessed the immunoSEQ multiplex PCR reads via MiXCR and lists one record per CDR3 protein. The profile shows 200,000 to 250,000 distinct CDR3 sequences, about 94% of them singletons. What was sequenced was CD8+ T cells from PBMCs. Receptors originate from a human donor with multiple sclerosis.

The chain has TRBV27 and TRBJ2-2; 8 positions match TRBD1. The CDR3 is made up of 16 amino acids. Trimming cost V 4 bases and J 6 bases; bases outside gene matches: 10. Germline V gene data show CDR1 as MNHEY and CDR2 as SMNVEV (reference sequence). The CDR3 DNA follows: TGTGCCAGCAGTTCCCCCGGACAGGGCGATGCCGGGGAGCTGTTTTTT. It is translated as CASSSPGQGDAGELFF.

The rearrangement links TRBV2 to TRBJ1-1; D remains ambiguous. V was cut by 6 bases and J by 3 bases, with 14 bases left in between. CDR3 length: 14 residues. Germline V lookup: CDR1 SNHLY, CDR2 FYNNEI. The CDR3 loop reads CASSLVRADTEAFF. In DNA, the CDR3 is TGTGCCAGCAGCTTGGTCCGGGCGGACACTGAAGCTTTCTTT. The full variable domain, with the rest looked up from reference TRBV2 and TRBJ1-1, is EPEVTQTPSHQVTQMGQEVILRCVPISNHLYFYWYRQILGQKVEFLVSFYNNEISEKSEIFDDQFSVERPDGSNFTLKIRSTKLEDSAMYFCASSLVRADTEAFFGQGTRLTVV.

This clonotype was counted between two and nine times. The gene calls are TRBV27 and TRBJ2-7; D is unclear. The germline V and J ends were trimmed by 3 bases and 1 base, with 13 bases remaining between them. CDR1 and CDR2 from the germline V gene are MNHEY and SMNVEV (reference sequence). The CDR3 length is 15 residues. The CDR3 reads CASSLAFSGSYEQYF. The CDR3, as DNA: TGTGCCAGCAGTTTGGCTTTCTCCGGATCCTACGAGCAGTACTTC.